A selection of T cell receptor beta chains follows, all from one sample in a study of T cells in Graves' hyperthyroidism and ophthalmopathy. TCRdb called the multiplex PCR reads again in MiXCR, with one record for every CDR3 protein. The sample yields hundreds of thousands of distinct CDR3 sequences, about 15% seen once. Specimen: blood. Every receptor here comes from a woman aged 40-49 years with Graves' ophthalmopathy. Each CDR3 is given with its conserved first and last residue. The order of the fields is V gene, J gene, D gene, clone size, CDR3 protein, CDR3 DNA. D genes are given only for firm matches. The size entry is marked missing in some rows and otherwise reads once, few, many or a size class.

TRBV15,TRBJ1-5,TRBD1,many,CATSFGTGLNQPQHF,TGTGCCACCAGCTTCGGGACAGGACTCAATCAGCCCCAGCATTTT
TRBV9,TRBJ2-7,NA,few,CASSVGFTTYEQYF,TGTGCCAGCAGCGTGGGATTTACAACCTACGAGCAGTACTTC
TRBV11-2,TRBJ2-4,NA,many,CASSLDRFNIQYF,TGTGCCAGCAGCTTAGATAGGTTTAACATTCAGTACTTC
TRBV5-1,TRBJ2-7,TRBD1,many,CVSSSQGFEQYF,TGCGTCAGCAGCTCACAGGGGTTCGAGCAGTACTTC
TRBV27,TRBJ1-5,TRBD1,many,CASRTRGINQPQHF,TGTGCCAGCAGAACCAGGGGGATTAATCAGCCCCAGCATTTT
TRBV6-1,TRBJ1-2,TRBD1,many,CASNRDRGFDGYTF,TGTGCCAGCAACCGGGACAGGGGATTTGATGGCTACACCTTC
TRBV28,TRBJ1-6,NA,many,CASRIENNSPLHF,TGTGCCAGCAGGATCGAAAATAATTCACCCCTCCACTTT
TRBV18,TRBJ1-5,TRBD1,few,CASSPVRRDRGNQPQHF,TGTGCCAGCTCACCTGTCCGGCGGGACAGGGGCAATCAGCCCCAGCATTTT
TRBV5-5,TRBJ2-7,NA,NA,CASSWTQGYEQYF,TGTGCCAGCAGCTGGACACAGGGCTACGAGCAGTACTTC
TRBV5-1,TRBJ2-7,TRBD2,NA,CASRSQRESFEQYF,TGCGCCAGCAGGTCTCAGCGGGAGTCTTTCGAGCAGTACTTC
TRBV18,TRBJ1-1,TRBD1,NA,CASSPTPGQAIDEAFF,TGTGCCAGCTCACCTACGCCGGGACAGGCAATCGACGAAGCTTTCTTT
TRBV5-1,TRBJ2-7,NA,many,CASSLGSGDDEQYF,TGCGCCAGCAGCTTGGGTTCAGGGGACGACGAGCAGTACTTC
TRBV27,TRBJ2-7,NA,many,CASSPLLAKGASEQYF,TGTGCCAGCAGTCCTTTACTAGCGAAGGGGGCTAGCGAGCAGTACTTC
TRBV14,TRBJ2-7,NA,many,CASSQVGGGEQYF,TGTGCCAGCAGCCAAGTAGGAGGGGGCGAGCAGTACTTC
TRBV28,TRBJ2-5,NA,NA,CASSTPDDRRGEETQYF,TGTGCCAGCAGTACCCCGGATGACAGGCGAGGGGAAGAGACCCAGTACTTC
TRBV7-6,TRBJ1-2,TRBD1,many,CASSLGTGVRGYTF,TGTGCCAGCAGCTTAGGGACAGGGGTTAGAGGCTACACCTTC
TRBV20-1,TRBJ2-7,TRBD2,many,CSAREGLAVGSSYEQYF,TGCAGTGCTAGAGAGGGACTAGCGGTAGGGTCCTCCTACGAGCAGTACTTC
TRBV25-1,TRBJ2-7,NA,many,CASSESVPSVTYEQYF,TGTGCCAGCAGTGAATCCGTCCCCAGCGTTACCTACGAGCAGTACTTC
TRBV29-1,TRBJ1-2,NA,many,CSVEGSYGYTF,TGCAGCGTGGAGGGGAGCTATGGCTACACCTTC
TRBV14,TRBJ2-5,TRBD1,few,CASSFGQGVEETQYF,TGTGCCAGCAGCTTCGGACAGGGCGTGGAAGAGACCCAGTACTTC
TRBV6-1,TRBJ2-5,TRBD1,NA,CASSVDRAQETQYF,TGTGCCAGCAGTGTCGACAGGGCTCAAGAGACCCAGTACTTC
TRBV2,TRBJ2-4,NA,few,CASSEKAIQYF,TGTGCCAGCAGTGAGAAAGCTATTCAGTACTTC
TRBV28,TRBJ2-2,NA,many,CATSATRGLGTGELFF,TGTGCCACCTCGGCAACGAGGGGATTAGGCACCGGGGAGCTGTTTTTT
TRBV28,TRBJ1-5,TRBD1,many,CASSTDRGGQPQHF,TGTGCCAGCAGCACGGACAGGGGAGGTCAGCCCCAGCATTTT
TRBV4-2,TRBJ1-1,NA,many,CASSQDTIRAMNTEAFF,TGTGCCAGCAGCCAAGACACTATTCGGGCTATGAACACTGAAGCTTTCTTT
TRBV4-2,TRBJ2-2,NA,few,CASSPNPGNNGGELFF,TGTGCCAGCAGCCCAAACCCAGGGAATAACGGCGGGGAGCTGTTTTTT
TRBV18,TRBJ1-5,NA,NA,CASSPSGEGQPQHF,TGTGCCAGCTCACCTTCAGGGGAGGGTCAGCCCCAGCATTTT
TRBV4-1,TRBJ2-7,NA,few,CASSSGLLYEQYF,TGCGCCAGCTCATCCGGACTACTGTACGAGCAGTACTTC
TRBV4-3,TRBJ1-2,NA,few,CASSQDVRGYGYTF,TGCGCCAGCAGCCAAGATGTAAGGGGTTACGGCTACACCTTC
TRBV6-5,TRBJ2-7,NA,many,CASRRQTSYEQYF,TGTGCCAGCAGGCGTCAGACCTCCTACGAGCAGTACTTC
TRBV11-1,TRBJ1-1,NA,many,CASSLHQYTEAFF,TGTGCCAGCAGTTTGCACCAGTACACTGAAGCTTTCTTT
TRBV7-6,TRBJ1-1,NA,many,CASSLRQVRTEAFF,TGTGCCAGCAGCTTAAGGCAGGTGAGGACTGAAGCTTTCTTT
TRBV18,TRBJ1-1,NA,NA,CASSPHRADTEAFF,TGTGCCAGCTCACCCCATAGGGCGGACACTGAAGCTTTCTTT
TRBV20-1,TRBJ2-2,NA,many,CSARWETGELFF,TGCAGTGCTAGATGGGAGACCGGGGAGCTGTTTTTT
TRBV28,TRBJ2-7,TRBD1,many,CASSLGQALAYEQYF,TGTGCCAGCAGTTTAGGACAGGCGTTGGCCTACGAGCAGTACTTC
TRBV7-8,TRBJ1-1,NA,many,CATQKGGYTEAFF,TGTGCCACCCAAAAAGGGGGGTACACTGAAGCTTTCTTT
TRBV14,TRBJ1-2,NA,NA,CASSQDPRAPLAYGYTF,TGTGCCAGCAGCCAAGATCCGCGGGCTCCATTAGCCTATGGCTACACCTTC